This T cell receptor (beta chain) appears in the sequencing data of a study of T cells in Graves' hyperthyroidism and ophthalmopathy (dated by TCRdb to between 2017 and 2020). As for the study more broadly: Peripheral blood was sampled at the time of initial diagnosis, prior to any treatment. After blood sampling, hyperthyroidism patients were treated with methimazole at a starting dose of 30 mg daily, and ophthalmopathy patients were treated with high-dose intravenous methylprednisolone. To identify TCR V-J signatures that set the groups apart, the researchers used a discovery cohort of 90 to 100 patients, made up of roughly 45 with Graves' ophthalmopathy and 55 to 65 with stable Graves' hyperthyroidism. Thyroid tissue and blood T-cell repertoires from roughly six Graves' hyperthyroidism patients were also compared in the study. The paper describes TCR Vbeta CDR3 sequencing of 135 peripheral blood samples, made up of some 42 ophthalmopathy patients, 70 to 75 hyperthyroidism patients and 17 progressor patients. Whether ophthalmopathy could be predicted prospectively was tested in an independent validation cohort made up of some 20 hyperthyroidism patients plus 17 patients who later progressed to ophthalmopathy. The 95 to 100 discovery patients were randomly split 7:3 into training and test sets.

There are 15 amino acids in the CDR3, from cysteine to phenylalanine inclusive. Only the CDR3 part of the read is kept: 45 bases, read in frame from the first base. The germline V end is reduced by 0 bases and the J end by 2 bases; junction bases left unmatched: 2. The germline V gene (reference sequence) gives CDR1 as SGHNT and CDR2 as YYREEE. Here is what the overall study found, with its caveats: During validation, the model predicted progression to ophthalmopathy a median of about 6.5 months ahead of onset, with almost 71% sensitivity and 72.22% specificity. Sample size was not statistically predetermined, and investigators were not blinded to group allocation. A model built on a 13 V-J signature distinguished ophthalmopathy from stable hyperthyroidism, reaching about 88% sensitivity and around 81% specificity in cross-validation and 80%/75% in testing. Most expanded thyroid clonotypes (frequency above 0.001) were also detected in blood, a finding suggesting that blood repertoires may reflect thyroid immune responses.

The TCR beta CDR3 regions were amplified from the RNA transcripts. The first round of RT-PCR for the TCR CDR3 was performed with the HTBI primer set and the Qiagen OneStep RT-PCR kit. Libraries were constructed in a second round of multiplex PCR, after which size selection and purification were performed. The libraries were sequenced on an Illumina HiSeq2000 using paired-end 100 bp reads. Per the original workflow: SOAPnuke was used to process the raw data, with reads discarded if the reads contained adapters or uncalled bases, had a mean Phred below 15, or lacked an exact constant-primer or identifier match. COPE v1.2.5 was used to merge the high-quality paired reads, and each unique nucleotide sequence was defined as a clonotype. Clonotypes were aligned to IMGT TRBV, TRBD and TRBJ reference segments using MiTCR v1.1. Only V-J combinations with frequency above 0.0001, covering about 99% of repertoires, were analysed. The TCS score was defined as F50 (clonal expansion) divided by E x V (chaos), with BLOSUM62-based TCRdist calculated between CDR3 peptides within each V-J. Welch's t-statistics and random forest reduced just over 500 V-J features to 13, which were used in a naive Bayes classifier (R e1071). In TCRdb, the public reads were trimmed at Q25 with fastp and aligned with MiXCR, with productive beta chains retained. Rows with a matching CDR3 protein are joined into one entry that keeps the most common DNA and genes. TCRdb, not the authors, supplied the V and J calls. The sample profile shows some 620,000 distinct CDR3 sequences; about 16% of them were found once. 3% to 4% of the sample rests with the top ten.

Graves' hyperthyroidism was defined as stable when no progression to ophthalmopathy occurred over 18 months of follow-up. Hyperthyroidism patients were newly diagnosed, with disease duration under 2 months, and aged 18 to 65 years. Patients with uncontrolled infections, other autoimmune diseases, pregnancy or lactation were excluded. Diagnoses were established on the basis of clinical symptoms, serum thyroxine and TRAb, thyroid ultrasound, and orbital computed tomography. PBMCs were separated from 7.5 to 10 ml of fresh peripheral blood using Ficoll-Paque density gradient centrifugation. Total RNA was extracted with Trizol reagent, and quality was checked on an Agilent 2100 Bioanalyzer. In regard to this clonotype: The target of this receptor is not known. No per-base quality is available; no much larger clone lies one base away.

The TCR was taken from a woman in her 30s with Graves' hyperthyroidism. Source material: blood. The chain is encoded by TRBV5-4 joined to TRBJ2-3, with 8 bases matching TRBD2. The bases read TGTGCCAGCAGCTTGGATAGCGGGGTCACAGATACGCAGTATTTT. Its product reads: CASSLDSGVTDTQYF.